These 11 T cell receptor beta chains were sequenced from one sample in a study of blood T cell repertoires in COVID-19. Assay: immunoSEQ multiplex PCR; the TCRdb copy retains only in-frame clones and omits some. The data show a few hundred thousand clones, about 88% seen once. The sequenced material came from peripheral blood. These receptors all stem from a man between 60 and 75 years old with acute or convalescent COVID-19.

The chain joins TRBV25-1 to TRBJ2-1, with D hard to call. Trimming removed 3 bases at V and 3 bases at J, with 15 bases between. CDR3 size: 16 residues. Germline CDR1 MGHDK, CDR2 SYGVNS. CDR3 coding DNA: TGTGCCAGCAGTGATACCAGTCCGGGTCGCTACAATGAGCAGTTCTTC. This translates into CASSDTSPGRYNEQFF.

This chain links TRBV18 with TRBJ1-2; D is ambiguous. Germline V gives CDR1 KGHSH, CDR2 LQKENI. The V end was cut by 2 bases, the J end by 5 bases, with 9 bases between. The CDR3 loop spans 13 amino acids. The CDR3 loop reads CASSPTGRYGYTF. CDR3 coding DNA: TGTGCCAGCTCACCAACGGGGAGATATGGCTACACCTTC. Looking up the rest from reference TRBV18 and TRBJ1-2 gives the full variable domain: NAGVMQNPRHLVRRRGQEARLRCSPMKGHSHVYWYRQLPEEGLKFMVYLQKENIIDESGMPKERFSAEFPKEGPSILRIQQVVRGDSAAYFCASSPTGRYGYTFGSGTRLTVV.

This chain joins TRBV5-4 and TRBJ1-6; 8 bases are shared with TRBD1. Germline assignment: CDR1 SGHNT and CDR2 YYREEE (reference sequence). V dropped 0 bases and J dropped 7; count of bases not matched to a gene: 6. CDR3 size: 16 residues. CDR3 residues: CASSLVLPGGNSPLHF. DNA of the CDR3: TGTGCCAGCAGCTTGGTTCTTCCAGGGGGCAATTCACCCCTCCACTTT. Variable domain in full (rest from reference TRBV5-4 and TRBJ1-6): ETGVTQSPTHLIKTRGQQVTLRCSSQSGHNTVSWYQQALGQGPQFIFQYYREEENGRGNFPPRFSGLQFPNYSSELNVNALELDDSALYLCASSLVLPGGNSPLHFGNGTRLTVT.

This chain links TRBV6-4 with TRBJ1-5; D uncertain. The V and J ends lost 3 bases and 4 bases respectively, with 7 bases between them. This CDR3 contains 13 residues. Germline V gene sequence: CDR1 MRHNA, CDR2 SNTAGT. CDR3 amino acids: CASSDRENQPQHF. In DNA form, the CDR3 reads TGTGCCAGCAGTGATAGGGAGAATCAGCCCCAGCATTTT.

The rearrangement joins TRBV28 to TRBJ2-4, with a tentative D call TRBD1 (6 bases). CDR3 length: 16 amino acids. Germline CDR1 and CDR2: MDHEN and SYDVKM. Between the trimmed V and J ends, which lost 6 bases and 3 bases, there was a span of 18 bases. CDR3 DNA: TGTGCCAGCAGACCCGGGACAAGTACACTCAAAAACATTCAGTACTTC. It translates to CASRPGTSTLKNIQYF. The complete variable domain, with remaining parts taken from reference TRBV28 and TRBJ2-4, reads DVKVTQSSRYLVKRTGEKVFLECVQDMDHENMFWYRQDPGLGLRLIYFSYDVKMKEKGDIPEGYSVSREKKERFSLILESASTNQTSMYLCASRPGTSTLKNIQYFGAGTRLSVL.

The gene calls are TRBV29-1 and TRBJ2-2, with D maybe TRBD1 (6 bases). This CDR3 is 14 amino acids long. V was pared by 3 bases and J by 7 bases, with 15 bases between. Germline CDR1 is SQVTM and CDR2 is ANQGSEA. The CDR3 loop reads CSVDEQGRGGELFF. For the CDR3, the DNA is TGCAGCGTTGATGAACAGGGCCGGGGCGGGGAGCTGTTTTTT.

V and J are TRBV12-3 or TRBV12-4 and TRBJ1-5; no clear D. The V end lost 2 bases, the J end lost 6 bases, and 8 bases lay between the germline ends. The CDR3 totals 13 residues. CDR3 amino acids: CASSLPPRQPQHF. The CDR3, as DNA: TGTGCCAGCAGTTTACCCCCCCGTCAGCCCCAGCATTTT.

The chain uses TRBV11-2 and TRBJ2-1, with D maybe TRBD2 (5 bases). V lost 1 base and J lost 6, with 7 bases in between. This CDR3 has 13 amino acids. The V gene's germline CDR1 is SGHAT and CDR2 FQNNGV. The CDR3 loop reads CASSLVGLNEQFF. CDR3 DNA sequence: TGTGCCAGCAGCTTAGTTGGACTCAATGAGCAGTTCTTC.

This clone was observed a single time. The chain has TRBV9 and TRBJ1-5, with TRBD1 as a possible D gene (5 bases). V gave up 0 bases and J gave up 6 bases, with 10 bases separating them. CDR3 size: 14 residues. CDR1 is SGDLS and CDR2 is YYNGEE in the germline V gene. The DNA of the CDR3 is TGTGCCAGCAGCGTAGTCAGGGTATGTCAGCCCCAGCATTTT. Its protein is CASSVVRVCQPQHF.

A few counts support this clone. This sequence joins TRBV4-1 and TRBJ2-7, with 10 bases matching TRBD1. Germline CDR1 is MGHRA and CDR2 is YSYEKL. This CDR3 is 16 amino acids long. V was pared by 1 base and J by 1 base, with 4 bases of the junction left unmatched. The CDR3 loop reads CASSQGGDRGSYEQYF. Written as DNA, the CDR3 is TGCGCCAGCAGCCAAGGGGGGGACAGGGGATCCTACGAGCAGTACTTC.

V is TRBV9 and J is TRBJ1-2; TRBD1 is a possible D gene (6 bases). This CDR3 comprises 12 residues. V lost 3 bases to trimming and J lost 4 bases, with 7 bases between them. CDR1 is SGDLS, CDR2 YYNGEE, per germline. The CDR3 nucleotides are TGTGCCAGCAGCGAGGACAGCTATGGCTACACCTTC. Translation gives CASSEDSYGYTF.